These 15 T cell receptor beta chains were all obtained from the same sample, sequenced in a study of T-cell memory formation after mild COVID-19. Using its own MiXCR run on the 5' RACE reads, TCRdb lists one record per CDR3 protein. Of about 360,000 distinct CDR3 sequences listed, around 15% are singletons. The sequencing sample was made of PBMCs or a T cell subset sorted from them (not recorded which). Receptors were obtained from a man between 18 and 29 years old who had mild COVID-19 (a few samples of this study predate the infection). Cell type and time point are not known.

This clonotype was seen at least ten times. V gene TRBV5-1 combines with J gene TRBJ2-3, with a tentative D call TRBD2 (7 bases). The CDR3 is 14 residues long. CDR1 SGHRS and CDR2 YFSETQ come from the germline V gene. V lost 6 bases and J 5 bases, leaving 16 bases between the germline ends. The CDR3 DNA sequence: TGCGCCAGCATGACGGGGGGCCTCAGAGATACGCAGTATTTT. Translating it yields CASMTGGLRDTQYF. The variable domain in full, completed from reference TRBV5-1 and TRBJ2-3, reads KAGVTQTPRYLIKTRGQQVTLSCSPISGHRSVSWYQQTPGQGLQFLFEYFSETQRNKGNFPGRFSGRQFSNSRSEMNVSTLELGDSALYLCASMTGGLRDTQYFGPGTRLTVL.

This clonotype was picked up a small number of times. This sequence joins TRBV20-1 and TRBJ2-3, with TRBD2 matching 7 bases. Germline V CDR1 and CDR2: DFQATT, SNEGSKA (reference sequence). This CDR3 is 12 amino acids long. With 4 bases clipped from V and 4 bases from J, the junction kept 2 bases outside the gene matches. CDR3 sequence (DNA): TGCAGTGCTACTCTAGCGGCAGATACGCAGTATTTT. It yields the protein CSATLAADTQYF.

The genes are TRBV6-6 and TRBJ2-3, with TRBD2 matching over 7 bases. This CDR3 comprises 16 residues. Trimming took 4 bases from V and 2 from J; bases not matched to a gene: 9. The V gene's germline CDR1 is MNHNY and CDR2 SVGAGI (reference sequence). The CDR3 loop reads CASSSLGLGSTDTQYF. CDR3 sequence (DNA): TGTGCCAGCAGTTCGTTAGGACTAGGGTCCACAGATACGCAGTATTTT.

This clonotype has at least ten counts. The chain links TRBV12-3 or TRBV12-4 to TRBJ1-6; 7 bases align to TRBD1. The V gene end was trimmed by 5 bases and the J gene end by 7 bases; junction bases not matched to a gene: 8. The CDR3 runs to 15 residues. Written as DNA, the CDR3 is TGTGCCAGCAGTCGCGAGGGGGCAGTCAATTCACCCCTCCACTTT. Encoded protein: CASSREGAVNSPLHF.

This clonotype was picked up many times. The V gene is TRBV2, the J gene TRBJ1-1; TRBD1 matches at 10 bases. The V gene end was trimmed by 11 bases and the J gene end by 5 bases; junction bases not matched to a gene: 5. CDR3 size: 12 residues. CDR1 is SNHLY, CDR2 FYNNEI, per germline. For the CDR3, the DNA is TGTGCCGGACGGACAGGGGGGACTGAAGCTTTCTTT. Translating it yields CAGRTGGTEAFF. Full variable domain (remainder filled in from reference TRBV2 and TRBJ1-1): EPEVTQTPSHQVTQMGQEVILRCVPISNHLYFYWYRQILGQKVEFLVSFYNNEISEKSEIFDDQFSVERPDGSNFTLKIRSTKLEDSAMYFCAGRTGGTEAFFGQGTRLTVV.

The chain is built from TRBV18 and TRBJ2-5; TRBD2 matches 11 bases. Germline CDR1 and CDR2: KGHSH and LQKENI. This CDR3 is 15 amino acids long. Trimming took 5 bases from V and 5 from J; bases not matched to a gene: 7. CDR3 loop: CASSTLAGARETQYF. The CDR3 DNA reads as TGTGCCAGCTCAACACTAGCGGGGGCCCGGGAGACCCAGTACTTC.

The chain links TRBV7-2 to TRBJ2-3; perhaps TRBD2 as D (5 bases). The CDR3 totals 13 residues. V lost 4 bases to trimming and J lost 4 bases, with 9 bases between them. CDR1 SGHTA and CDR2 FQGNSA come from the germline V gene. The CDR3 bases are TGTGCCAGCAGCTCCGGGATCTCAGATACGCAGTATTTT. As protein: CASSSGISDTQYF.

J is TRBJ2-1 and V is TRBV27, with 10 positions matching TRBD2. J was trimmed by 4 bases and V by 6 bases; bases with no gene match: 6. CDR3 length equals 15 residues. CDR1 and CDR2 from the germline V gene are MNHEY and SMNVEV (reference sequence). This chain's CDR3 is CASRWTSGVYNEQFF. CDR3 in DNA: TGTGCCAGCAGGTGGACTAGCGGAGTTTACAATGAGCAGTTCTTC.

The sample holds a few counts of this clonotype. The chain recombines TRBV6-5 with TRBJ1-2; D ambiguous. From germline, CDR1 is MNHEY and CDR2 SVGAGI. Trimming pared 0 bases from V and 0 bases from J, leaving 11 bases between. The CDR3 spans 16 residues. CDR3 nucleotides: TGTGCCAGCAGTTACTCGGCCGTACCTGCTAACTATGGCTACACCTTC. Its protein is CASSYSAVPANYGYTF.

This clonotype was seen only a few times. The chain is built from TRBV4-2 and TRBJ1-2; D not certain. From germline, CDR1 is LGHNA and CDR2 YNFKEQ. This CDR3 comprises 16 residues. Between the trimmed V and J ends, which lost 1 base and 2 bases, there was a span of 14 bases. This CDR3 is CASSQGASGVNYGYTF. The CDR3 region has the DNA TGTGCCAGCAGCCAAGGGGCAAGTGGGGTCAACTATGGCTACACCTTC.

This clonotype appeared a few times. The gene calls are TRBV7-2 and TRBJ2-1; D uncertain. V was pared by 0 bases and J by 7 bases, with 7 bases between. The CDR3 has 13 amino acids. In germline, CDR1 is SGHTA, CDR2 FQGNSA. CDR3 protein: CASSLAQSNEQFF. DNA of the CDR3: TGTGCCAGCAGCTTAGCTCAGTCTAATGAGCAGTTCTTC.

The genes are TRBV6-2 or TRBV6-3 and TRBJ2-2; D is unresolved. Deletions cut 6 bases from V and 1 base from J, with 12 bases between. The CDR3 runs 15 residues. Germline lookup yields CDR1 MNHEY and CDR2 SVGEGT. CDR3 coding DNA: TGTGCCAGCAGCCTCGGACGGATGAACACCGGGGAGCTGTTTTTT. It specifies CASSLGRMNTGELFF.

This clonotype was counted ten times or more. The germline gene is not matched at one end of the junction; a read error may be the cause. The CDR3 protein is CASSVDRGHGETQYF. The CDR3 coding sequence is TGTGCTAGCAGCGTAGACAGGGGGCACGGGGAGACCCAGTACTTC. This rearrangement joins TRBV7-7 to TRBJ2-5; 10 nucleotides agree with TRBD1. Germline loops: CDR1 SSHAT, CDR2 FNYEAQ (reference sequence). This CDR3 comprises 15 residues.

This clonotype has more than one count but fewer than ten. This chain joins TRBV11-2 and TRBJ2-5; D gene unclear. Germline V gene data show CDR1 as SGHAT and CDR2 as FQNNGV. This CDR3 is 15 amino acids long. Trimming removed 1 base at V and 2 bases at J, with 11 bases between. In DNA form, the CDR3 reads TGTGCCAGCAGCTTAGGAAGGGCCACACAAGAGACCCAGTACTTC. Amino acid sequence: CASSLGRATQETQYF. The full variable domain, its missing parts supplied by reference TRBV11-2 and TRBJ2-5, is EAGVAQSPRYKIIEKRQSVAFWCNPISGHATLYWYQQILGQGPKLLIQFQNNGVVDDSQLPKDRFSAERLKGVDSTLKIQPAKLEDSAVYLCASSLGRATQETQYFGPGTRLLVL.

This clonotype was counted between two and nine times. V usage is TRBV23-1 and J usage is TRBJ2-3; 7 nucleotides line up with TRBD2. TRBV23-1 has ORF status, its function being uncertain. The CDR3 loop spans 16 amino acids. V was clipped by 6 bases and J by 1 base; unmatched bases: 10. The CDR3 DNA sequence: TGCGCCAGCAGCCGGGGGGACGGGGGTTGCACAGATACGCAGTATTTT. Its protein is CASSRGDGGCTDTQYF.